The following is a T cell receptor beta chain sequence with its context. These data belong to a study of T cells in tumors after PD-1 blockade. Study-level background: Treatment was either pembrolizumab 200 mg every 3 weeks or cemiplimab 350 mg every 2 weeks.

This CDR3 spans 12 amino acids. Between the trimmed V and J ends, which lost 5 bases and 0 bases, there was a span of 3 bases. In germline, CDR1 is SGHAT, CDR2 FQDESV (reference sequence). The method was immunoSEQ multiplex PCR; TCRdb's version includes in-frame clones alone and lacks a portion of them. This repertoire shows some 60,000 clones, roughly 78% found once; its top ten account for around an eighth. The chain combines TRBV11-1 with TRBJ2-3; D remains ambiguous. Here the sequenced sample was PBMCs, taken before anti-PD-1 treatment. The sequence derives from a human donor with basal cell carcinoma. CDR3 loop: CASSLSTDTQYF. The CDR3 region has the DNA TGTGCCAGCAGCCTCAGCACAGATACGCAGTATTTT.